A single sample is the source of the 6 T cell receptor beta chains below, sequenced in a study of control samples from healthy donors and cancer patients. Only in-frame clones appear in the TCRdb table, and some are missing; sequencing was by immunoSEQ multiplex PCR. Here the sample spans 130,000 to 150,000 clones, roughly 94% being singletons. The sequenced material came from PBMCs. These receptors came from a man between 60 and 75 years old with colorectal cancer.

The chain uses TRBV7-9 and TRBJ2-7, with 7 bases aligning to TRBD1. Germline lookup yields CDR1 SEHNR and CDR2 FQNEAQ (reference sequence). Trimming cost V 1 base and J 7 bases; bases outside gene matches: 10. There are 15 residues in the CDR3. CDR3 residues: CASSLGDRDYGEQYF. The CDR3 DNA reads TGTGCCAGCAGCTTAGGGGACAGAGACTACGGGGAGCAGTACTTC.

The chain is built from TRBV15 and TRBJ1-5; 8 positions agree with TRBD1. V lost 2 bases and J lost 6; bases outside the gene matches: 6. CDR3 length: 15 residues. Germline CDR1 reads LNHNV; CDR2 reads YYDKDF (reference sequence). The CDR3 bases are TGTGCCACCAGCAGACAAGGACAGGGTCCTCAGCCCCAGCATTTT. It encodes CATSRQGQGPQPQHF.

The V gene is TRBV27, the J gene TRBJ1-4, with a possible D match to TRBD1 (6 bases). Germline CDR1 MNHEY, CDR2 SMNVEV (reference sequence). Trimming took off 3 bases at V and 5 bases at J, with 13 bases between the two ends. This CDR3 is built from 15 residues. As DNA, the CDR3 is TGTGCCAGCAGTTTCGAAGGGGGGCCCAATGAAAAACTGTTTTTT. This translates into CASSFEGGPNEKLFF.

The chain recombines TRBV19 with TRBJ2-3; D unclear. Germline V gives CDR1 LNHDA, CDR2 SQIVND (reference sequence). The CDR3 is made up of 16 amino acids. Deletions cut 10 bases from V and 3 bases from J, with 23 bases between. As DNA, the CDR3 is TGTGCCACCGCCCCCCGGCCCTACGATCCTACAGATACGCAGTATTTT. Translated: CATAPRPYDPTDTQYF.

The gene calls are TRBV9 and TRBJ2-5; 8 positions agree with TRBD2. V dropped 4 bases and J dropped 4; count of bases not matched to a gene: 9. CDR1 and CDR2 from the germline V gene are SGDLS and YYNGEE. CDR3 length equals 15 residues. This CDR3 is CASSSDGGGTETQYF. The CDR3, as DNA: TGTGCCAGCAGCTCCGATGGCGGGGGGACAGAGACCCAGTACTTC.

The chain uses TRBV19 and TRBJ2-5, with 9 bases identical to TRBD1. The CDR3 length is 15 residues. Unmatched junction bases numbered 6, after V lost 5 bases and J lost 2 bases. The germline V gene has CDR1 LNHDA and CDR2 SQIVND (reference sequence). The CDR3 DNA reads as TGTGCCAGTAGTCCCAGGACAGGGGAACAAGAGACCCAGTACTTC. This translates into CASSPRTGEQETQYF. The entire variable domain, with the rest obtained from reference TRBV19 and TRBJ2-5, is as follows: DGGITQSPKYLFRKEGQNVTLSCEQNLNHDAMYWYRQDPGQGLRLIYYSQIVNDFQKGDIAEGYSVSREKKESFPLTVTSAQKNPTAFYLCASSPRTGEQETQYFGPGTRLLVL.